These 9 T cell receptor beta chains share one sample of origin, sequenced in a study of human T cells and chemical hapten exposure. Regarding time point: pre-sensitization, week 0. Treatment of the sample: therapeutic diphenylcyclopropenone sensitization with weekly scalp DPC. In TCRdb, the RACE reads were re-called with MiXCR into one record per CDR3 protein. This table has fewer than 70,000 distinct CDR3 sequences, roughly 9.8% appearing once. Sequencing used whole blood, obtained in connection with sensitization to the hapten diphenylcyclopropenone (DPC). The receptor source for this set is a woman aged 50 to 60 with alopecia areata. Some clones in this sample may be carry-over from other donors' samples.

The chain has TRBV7-6 and TRBJ2-1; D is possibly TRBD1 or TRBD2 (5 bases each). The V end was cut by 1 base, the J end by 9 bases, with 10 bases between. From germline, CDR1 is SGHVS and CDR2 FNYEAQ. The CDR3 totals 13 residues. For the CDR3, the DNA is TGTGCCAGCAGCTTAGTCGGGGACGGTGAGCAGTTCTTC. This gives the protein CASSLVGDGEQFF.

V usage is TRBV4-2 and J usage is TRBJ2-3; D might be TRBD1 or TRBD2, each matching 5 bases. Trimming left V 4 bases short and J 6 bases short, with 14 bases between. The V gene's germline CDR1 is LGHNA and CDR2 YNFKEQ. The CDR3 extends over 14 amino acids. Here the CDR3 DNA reads TGTGCCAGCAGCCGAGAGGGGCAAGTGGATACGCAGTATTTT. Protein product: CASSREGQVDTQYF.

CDR3 protein: CASRASSGANGYTF. In DNA, the CDR3 is TGTGCCAGCAGGGCCTCGTCAGGGGCAAATGGCTACACCTTC. The chain recombines TRBV6-2 or TRBV6-3 with TRBJ1-2; a weak D match, TRBD1 (6 bases). In germline, CDR1 is MNHEY, CDR2 SVGEGT. Deletions cut 6 bases from V and 6 bases from J, with 17 bases between. The CDR3 runs to 14 residues.

The sample holds a few counts of this clonotype. The CDR3 nucleotides are TGTGCCAGCACCAAAGGAACTAGCGGGACTCTCGAGCAGTACTTC. This translates into CASTKGTSGTLEQYF. The gene calls are TRBV6-1 and TRBJ2-7, with TRBD2 matching 10 bases. In germline, CDR1 is MNHNS, CDR2 SASEGT. The junction had 12 bases not matched to a gene; V was cut back by 7 bases and J by 6 bases. The CDR3 consists of 15 residues.

This clonotype has ten or more counts. CDR3 in DNA: TGTGCCAGCAGTGAGCAGGGCGGAAGAAACTATGGCTACACCTTC. Translating gives CASSEQGGRNYGYTF. The J gene is TRBJ1-2, the V gene TRBV2; a possible D gene is TRBD1 (5 bases). Trimming removed 3 bases from V and 2 bases from J, with 13 bases in between. This CDR3 region has 15 residues. Germline V gene sequence: CDR1 SNHLY, CDR2 FYNNEI.

This clonotype occurred many times. In nucleotides, the CDR3 is TGTGCCAGCAGAGAGGGACAGGCGGGTTTATACGAGCAGTACTTC. Protein: CASREGQAGLYEQYF. This rearrangement joins TRBV6-1 to TRBJ2-7, with 8 bases fitting TRBD1. V lost 6 bases, J lost 4 bases, and 11 bases stayed unmatched. This CDR3 contains 15 residues. CDR1 and CDR2 (germline): MNHNS, SASEGT.

This clonotype was seen only a few times. The chain recombines TRBV28 with TRBJ2-6; tentatively, D is TRBD1 (5 bases). Germline loops: CDR1 MDHEN, CDR2 SYDVKM. Trimming removed 6 bases at V and 0 bases at J, with 12 bases between. The CDR3 contains 16 residues. The CDR3 DNA follows: TGTGCCAGCAGCGAATACCAGGGCTCTGGGGCCAACGTCCTGACTTTC. Translating gives CASSEYQGSGANVLTF.

The rearrangement uses TRBV7-2 and TRBJ2-7; 8 nucleotides agree with TRBD2. This CDR3 comprises 15 residues. CDR1 and CDR2 (germline): SGHTA, FQGNSA. Losses at the gene ends were 5 bases for V and 0 bases for J; bases not matched to a gene: 6. The CDR3 sequence: CASSPGGALSYEQYF. The CDR3 DNA sequence: TGTGCCAGCAGCCCCGGGGGGGCCCTCTCCTACGAGCAGTACTTC.

This clonotype showed up just a few times. The J gene is TRBJ2-5, the V gene TRBV30, with 8 positions matching TRBD1. From germline, CDR1 is GTSNPN and CDR2 SVGIG (reference sequence). V lost 1 base, J lost 3 bases, and 10 bases stayed unmatched. The CDR3 sequence is 16 residues long. CDR3 region: CAWSGNLGQGEETQYF. The CDR3 nucleotides are TGTGCCTGGAGTGGGAACCTCGGACAGGGAGAAGAGACCCAGTACTTC. Together with reference TRBV30 and TRBJ2-5, the CDR3 gives the full variable domain: SQTIHQWPATLVQPVGSPLSLECTVEGTSNPNLYWYRQAAGRGLQLLFYSVGIGQISSEVPQNLSASRPQDRQFILSSKKLLLSDSGFYLCAWSGNLGQGEETQYFGPGTRLLVL.